These 24 T cell receptor beta chains were sequenced from one sample in a study of chemoradiotherapy in HPV16-positive cancers. Sequenced by immunoSEQ multiplex PCR; TCRdb stores in-frame clones only, minus some. The table records over 1,500 clones, 83% of them present only once. The starting material was tumor tissue, obtained from a patient who underwent chemoradiotherapy. These receptors all come from a human donor with HPV-associated anogenital cancer.

The chain uses TRBV4-1 and TRBJ2-3; D is possibly TRBD2 (6 bases). CDR3 length: 15 amino acids. Germline V gene data show CDR1 as MGHRA and CDR2 as YSYEKL. V shed 4 bases and J shed 6 bases, with 17 bases lying between them. This CDR3 reads CASSLSGPFADTQYF. In DNA, the CDR3 is TGCGCCAGCAGCCTAAGCGGGCCGTTTGCCGATACGCAGTATTTT.

This chain links TRBV7-2 with TRBJ2-1; no clear D. Deletions cut 5 bases from V and 3 bases from J, with 11 bases between. CDR1 and CDR2 (germline): SGHTA, FQGNSA. CDR3 length: 14 amino acids. The CDR3 protein is CASSTYLNYNEQFF. CDR3 DNA: TGTGCCAGCAGCACATACCTAAACTACAATGAGCAGTTCTTC. The full variable domain, with the rest looked up from reference TRBV7-2 and TRBJ2-1, is GAGVSQSPSNKVTEKGKDVELRCDPISGHTALYWYRQSLGQGLEFLIYFQGNSAPDKSGLPSDRFSAERTGGSVSTLTIQRTQQEDSAVYLCASSTYLNYNEQFFGPGTRLTVL.

The chain carries TRBV4-1 and TRBJ1-1; 8 nucleotides match TRBD1. The CDR3 totals 16 residues. Trimming removed 2 bases from V and 1 base from J; junction bases left unmatched: 6. CDR1 is MGHRA and CDR2 is YSYEKL in the germline V gene. The CDR3 here is CASSQRQGYRNTEAFF. Written as DNA, the CDR3 is TGCGCCAGCAGCCAACGACAGGGGTATCGGAACACTGAAGCTTTCTTT.

This chain uses TRBV19 with TRBJ1-6, with 8 bases aligning to TRBD1. CDR1 and CDR2 (germline): LNHDA, SQIVND (reference sequence). V lost 6 bases and J lost 7; bases outside the gene matches: 5. CDR3 length: 14 amino acids. The CDR3 here is CASRRTGTNSPLHF. Written as DNA, the CDR3 is TGTGCCAGTAGACGGACAGGGACAAATTCACCCCTCCACTTT. The whole variable domain, remainder taken from reference TRBV19 and TRBJ1-6, is DGGITQSPKYLFRKEGQNVTLSCEQNLNHDAMYWYRQDPGQGLRLIYYSQIVNDFQKGDIAEGYSVSREKKESFPLTVTSAQKNPTAFYLCASRRTGTNSPLHFGNGTRLTVT.

This chain uses TRBV11-2 with TRBJ1-6; no clear D. CDR3 length: 13 amino acids. CDR1 is SGHAT, CDR2 FQNNGV, per germline. V gave up 5 bases and J gave up 6 bases, with 8 bases separating them. CDR3 DNA: TGTGCCAGCAGCAAGTCCCCTAATTCACCCCTCCACTTT. Its protein product is CASSKSPNSPLHF.

This clone was counted a single time. V and J are TRBV29-1 and TRBJ2-7; D may be TRBD1 (5 bases). V was cut by 0 bases and J by 10 bases, with 10 bases left in between. This CDR3 contains 11 residues. CDR1 and CDR2 from the germline V gene are SQVTM and ANQGSEA. CDR3 DNA: TGCAGCGTTGAAGAATGGGGCGTACAGTACTTC. Amino acid sequence: CSVEEWGVQYF.

The rearrangement uses TRBV19 and TRBJ1-5; 9 bases are shared with TRBD1. Trimming took 9 bases from V and 6 from J; bases not matched to a gene: 12. The germline CDR1 and CDR2 sequences are LNHDA and SQIVND (reference sequence). This CDR3 has 15 amino acids. The CDR3 protein is CASVGGQGLGQPQHF. CDR3 DNA sequence: TGTGCCAGCGTAGGGGGACAGGGATTAGGTCAGCCCCAGCATTTT.

The chain uses TRBV6-5 and TRBJ1-6, with a possible D match to TRBD1 (5 bases). The CDR3 spans 14 residues. The germline V gene has CDR1 MNHEY and CDR2 SVGAGI. Trimming cost V 2 bases and J 10 bases, with 12 bases left between them. The CDR3 sequence: CASSYQQGYSPLHF. In DNA form, the CDR3 reads TGTGCCAGCAGTTACCAGCAGGGTTACTCACCCCTCCACTTT.

The chain recombines TRBV9 with TRBJ1-3; D call uncertain. Trimming took off 0 bases at V and 11 bases at J, with 15 bases between the two ends. The CDR3 length is 14 residues. Germline CDR1 is SGDLS and CDR2 is YYNGEE. CDR3 region: CASSVEGRRDAIYF. CDR3 DNA sequence: TGTGCCAGCAGCGTAGAGGGCCGAAGGGATGCCATATATTTT.

This clone was detected once. This chain uses TRBV6-5 with TRBJ2-7; D tentatively fits TRBD1 or TRBD2 (6 bases each). The germline V gene encodes CDR1 MNHEY and CDR2 SVGAGI. The V and J ends lost 4 bases and 7 bases respectively, with 14 bases between them. This CDR3 region has 13 residues. The CDR3, as DNA: TGTGCCAGCAGTTCCTCGGGGGCGGGAGAGCAGTACTTC. Protein product: CASSSSGAGEQYF.

The genes are TRBV28 and TRBJ1-1; no firm D call. The CDR3 spans 13 residues. The germline gives CDR1 MDHEN, CDR2 SYDVKM. V dropped 10 bases and J dropped 0 bases, with 12 bases sitting between them. CDR3 sequence: CATRAGMNTEAFF. In DNA, the CDR3 is TGTGCCACTCGGGCGGGAATGAACACTGAAGCTTTCTTT. Full variable domain (outside the CDR3, taken from reference TRBV28 and TRBJ1-1): DVKVTQSSRYLVKRTGEKVFLECVQDMDHENMFWYRQDPGLGLRLIYFSYDVKMKEKGDIPEGYSVSREKKERFSLILESASTNQTSMYLCATRAGMNTEAFFGQGTRLTVV.

This chain joins TRBV7-9 and TRBJ2-1; 7 bases line up with TRBD2. This CDR3 has 15 amino acids. Germline assignment: CDR1 SEHNR and CDR2 FQNEAQ (reference sequence). V lost 4 bases to trimming and J lost 7 bases; unmatched junction nucleotides: 10. The DNA for the CDR3 is TGTGCCAGCAGCTCCCTAGCGGTCATGGGGAATGAGCAGTTCTTC. It codes for CASSSLAVMGNEQFF.

The chain combines TRBV10-1 with TRBJ1-1; D not certain. The CDR3 totals 13 residues. V dropped 5 bases and J dropped 5 bases, with 12 bases sitting between them. Looked up from germline, CDR1 is WNHNN and CDR2 is SYGVQD (reference sequence). CDR3 coding DNA: TGCGCCAGCAGTTTGGGCGGAAATACTGAAGCTTTCTTT. It specifies CASSLGGNTEAFF.

This chain connects TRBV7-9 to TRBJ2-3, with TRBD2 matching over 7 bases. The germline V gene has CDR1 SEHNR and CDR2 FQNEAQ (reference sequence). This CDR3 is 13 amino acids long. V dropped 6 bases and J dropped 2; count of bases not matched to a gene: 2. The CDR3 bases are TGTGCCAGCAGGCGGGGGACCACAGATACGCAGTATTTT. Translating gives CASRRGTTDTQYF.

There are a few counts of this clone. This chain connects TRBV27 to TRBJ2-1, with 7 bases that match TRBD2. Germline V gene sequence: CDR1 MNHEY, CDR2 SMNVEV (reference sequence). The CDR3 covers 16 residues. V lost 3 bases, J lost 3 bases, and 8 bases stayed unmatched. The CDR3 loop reads CASSLVAGAIYNEQFF. For the CDR3, the DNA is TGTGCCAGCAGTTTGGTAGCGGGCGCCATCTACAATGAGCAGTTCTTC.

J is TRBJ2-4 and V is TRBV5-4; no clear D. CDR3 length: 14 amino acids. Trimming left V 1 base short and J 8 bases short, with 13 bases between. From germline, CDR1 is SGHNT and CDR2 YYREEE (reference sequence). The CDR3 here is CASSLYSGSDIQYF. DNA for the CDR3: TGTGCCAGCAGCTTGTATTCCGGGTCTGACATTCAGTACTTC.

The chain has TRBV10-3 and TRBJ1-4; TRBD1 matches at 10 bases. CDR1 ENHRY and CDR2 SYGVKD come from the germline V gene. The CDR3 covers 16 residues. V gave up 0 bases and J gave up 7 bases; unmatched junction bases: 5. The CDR3 loop reads CAISESPGQGGEKLFF. CDR3 bases: TGTGCCATCAGTGAGTCCCCTGGACAGGGGGGTGAAAAACTGTTTTTT.

The J gene is TRBJ1-1, the V gene TRBV5-1; D is undetermined. Trimming took 0 bases from V and 8 from J, leaving 17 bases between them. CDR3 length: 15 residues. Germline V gene sequence: CDR1 SGHRS, CDR2 YFSETQ. The CDR3 sequence: CASSLAENHKGEAFF. DNA of the CDR3: TGCGCCAGCAGCTTGGCGGAGAACCACAAAGGGGAAGCTTTCTTT.

The chain links TRBV6-1 to TRBJ2-6; no firm D call. The CDR3 runs 15 residues. Germline lookup yields CDR1 MNHNS and CDR2 SASEGT. V lost 3 bases to trimming and J lost 2 bases, with 8 bases between them. Here the CDR3 reads CASSERKTGANVLTF. In DNA form, the CDR3 reads TGTGCCAGCAGTGAGAGAAAAACTGGGGCCAACGTCCTGACTTTC.

This chain links TRBV18 with TRBJ1-1; D possibly corresponds to TRBD1 (6 bases). Looked up from germline, CDR1 is KGHSH and CDR2 is LQKENI. The CDR3 extends over 18 amino acids. The germline V and J ends were trimmed by 5 bases and 3 bases, with 25 bases remaining between them. The CDR3 nucleotides are TGTGCCAGCTCATCGACCCGGGACATCCCACAGGCGGACACTGAAGCTTTCTTT. Translating it yields CASSSTRDIPQADTEAFF.

The chain joins TRBV5-1 to TRBJ1-6; no clear D gene. The CDR3 runs 15 residues. The germline CDR1 and CDR2 sequences are SGHRS and YFSETQ. Trimming took off 0 bases at V and 7 bases at J, with 11 bases between the two ends. The CDR3 region has the DNA TGCGCCAGCAGCTTGGAATACCTGGGGAATTCACCCCTCCACTTT. Its translation is CASSLEYLGNSPLHF.

The chain employs TRBV18 and TRBJ1-1, with D tentatively TRBD1 (5 bases). The CDR3 runs 13 residues. V lost 4 bases and J lost 3, with 9 bases in between. CDR1 and CDR2 (germline): KGHSH, LQKENI. DNA for the CDR3: TGTGCCAGCTCACGGTTGGGGGACACTGAAGCTTTCTTT. Translating it yields CASSRLGDTEAFF.

CDR3 amino acids: CASSLQGLDTGELFF. The CDR3 DNA is TGTGCCAGCAGCTTACAGGGGTTGGACACCGGGGAGCTGTTTTTT. The chain couples TRBV5-4 to TRBJ2-2; 7 nucleotides match TRBD1. With 2 bases clipped from V and 3 bases from J, the junction kept 4 bases outside the gene matches. Germline lookup yields CDR1 SGHNT and CDR2 YYREEE (reference sequence). The CDR3 is 15 residues long. Together with reference TRBV5-4 and TRBJ2-2, the CDR3 gives the full variable domain: ETGVTQSPTHLIKTRGQQVTLRCSSQSGHNTVSWYQQALGQGPQFIFQYYREEENGRGNFPPRFSGLQFPNYSSELNVNALELDDSALYLCASSLQGLDTGELFFGEGSRLTVL.

This chain joins TRBV9 and TRBJ2-7; 9 bases line up with TRBD2. The V and J ends lost 0 bases and 5 bases, in that order; junction bases with no gene match: 6. CDR3 length: 15 amino acids. Germline V lookup: CDR1 SGDLS, CDR2 YYNGEE. The CDR3 DNA follows: TGTGCCAGCAGCGTAGCGGCGGGAGGGCGGAACGAGCAGTACTTC. This gives the protein CASSVAAGGRNEQYF. The variable domain in full, with the rest retrieved from reference TRBV9 and TRBJ2-7, is DSGVTQTPKHLITATGQRVTLRCSPRSGDLSVYWYQQSLDQGLQFLIQYYNGEERAKGNILERFSAQQFPDLHSELNLSSLELGDSALYFCASSVAAGGRNEQYFGPGTRLTVT.